Shown below are 18 T cell receptor beta chains from a single sample sequenced in a study of response to subunit inactivated influenza vaccine. TCRdb reprocessed the RT-PCR reads via MiXCR and lists one record per CDR3 protein. This sample yields around 790,000 distinct CDR3 sequences, of which about 20% are seen a single time; approximately 10% belongs to the top ten. The sample in question was PBMCs from blood, obtained about 5 days after vaccination. The source of these receptors is a man aged 50 or older who received an inactivated influenza vaccine.

The V and J genes are TRBV20-1 and TRBJ2-7; D unresolved. The germline V gene has CDR1 DFQATT and CDR2 SNEGSKA (reference sequence). The V end lost 6 bases, the J end lost 0 bases, and 15 bases lay between the germline ends. This CDR3 contains 14 residues. The CDR3 nucleotides are TGCAGTGCCTCTGACACTTGGAGCTCCTACGAGCAGTACTTC. Translating gives CSASDTWSSYEQYF.

This clonotype was recorded a few times. The CDR3 nucleotides read TGTGCCAGCAATAAAATCGACGGGAACAAGCAGTTCTTC. It translates to CASNKIDGNKQFF. The chain joins TRBV6-2 or TRBV6-3 to TRBJ2-1; D possibly corresponds to TRBD2 (5 bases). V lost 7 bases to trimming and J lost 11 bases, with 18 bases between them. Germline lookup yields CDR1 MNHEY and CDR2 SVGEGT. The CDR3 is 13 residues long.

The chain is built from TRBV4-3 and TRBJ2-1; tentative D call: TRBD2 (5 bases). Germline CDR1 reads LGHNA; CDR2 reads YSLEER. This CDR3 contains 17 residues. Trimming removed 0 bases from V and 3 bases from J, with 15 bases in between. The CDR3 is CASSQEVPAVLYNEQFF. The CDR3 region has the DNA TGCGCCAGCAGCCAAGAAGTTCCAGCGGTTCTCTACAATGAGCAGTTCTTC.

This clonotype was detected a few times. The rearrangement uses TRBV6-2 or TRBV6-3 and TRBJ2-5, with 8 bases identical to TRBD2. V shed 0 bases, J shed 5 bases, and the junction held 20 bases outside the gene matches. Germline CDR1 reads MNHEY; CDR2 reads SVGEGT. CDR3 length: 20 residues. CDR3 nucleotide sequence: TGTGCCAGCAGTTACTCTTCCGCGGGAGGTACCTTCGGGCATCGTGAGACCCAGTACTTC. Encoded protein: CASSYSSAGGTFGHRETQYF.

This clonotype was seen a few times. The chain has TRBV11-1 and TRBJ2-3; D is unclear. This CDR3 spans 13 amino acids. The germline V gene has CDR1 SGHAT and CDR2 FQDESV (reference sequence). V was clipped by 2 bases and J by 6 bases, with 9 bases between them. The CDR3 sequence is CASSLSSPDTQYF. DNA of the CDR3: TGTGCCAGCAGCTTAAGCTCACCGGATACGCAGTATTTT.

This clonotype was recorded a few times. The rearrangement joins TRBV28 to TRBJ2-5; tentatively, D is TRBD1 (5 bases). The CDR3 is 15 amino acids. Germline V gene data show CDR1 as MDHEN and CDR2 as SYDVKM. Deletions cut 5 bases from V and 1 base from J, with 14 bases between. CDR3 residues: CASSPPPGFQETQYF. Here the CDR3 DNA reads TGTGCCAGCAGTCCCCCCCCAGGGTTCCAAGAGACCCAGTACTTC.

The gene calls are TRBV11-1 and TRBJ2-7, with 7 nucleotides matching TRBD2. The CDR3 spans 14 residues. Germline V lookup: CDR1 SGHAT, CDR2 FQDESV (reference sequence). The junction had 7 bases not matched to a gene; V was cut back by 5 bases and J by 3 bases. The CDR3 loop is CASSISGTVYEQYF. CDR3 coding DNA: TGTGCCAGCAGCATCAGCGGGACGGTCTACGAGCAGTACTTC. Supplemented by reference TRBV11-1 and TRBJ2-7, the full variable domain reads EAEVAQSPRYKITEKSQAVAFWCDPISGHATLYWYRQILGQGPELLVQFQDESVVDDSQLPKDRFSAERLKGVDSTLKIQPAELGDSAMYLCASSISGTVYEQYFGPGTRLTVT.

This clonotype has a handful of counts. The chain couples TRBV20-1 to TRBJ2-7, with no clear D. Germline CDR1 reads DFQATT; CDR2 reads SNEGSKA (reference sequence). The CDR3 contains 14 residues. Trimming took off 3 bases at V and 5 bases at J, with 17 bases between the two ends. The CDR3 region is CSARTVGYRNEQYF. For the CDR3, the DNA is TGCAGTGCTAGGACCGTGGGGTATCGTAACGAGCAGTACTTC.

This clonotype was seen only a few times. The rearrangement links TRBV20-1 to TRBJ2-5; D not certain. CDR3 length: 13 residues. Germline CDR1 and CDR2: DFQATT and SNEGSKA (reference sequence). V was pared by 2 bases and J by 1 base, with 8 bases between. The chain's CDR3 is CSARRHTQETQYF. Written as DNA, the CDR3 is TGCAGTGCTAGACGCCACACCCAAGAGACCCAGTACTTC.

The chain joins TRBV11-1 to TRBJ2-1, with D hard to call. Germline V CDR1 and CDR2: SGHAT, FQDESV (reference sequence). Trimming took 4 bases from V and 2 from J, leaving 15 bases between them. The CDR3 extends over 16 amino acids. Written as DNA, the CDR3 is TGTGCCAGCAGCTCATTCGGCGACCCCACCTACAATGAGCAGTTCTTC. Its translation is CASSSFGDPTYNEQFF. The full variable domain, in which reference TRBV11-1 and TRBJ2-1 provide the parts outside the CDR3, is EAEVAQSPRYKITEKSQAVAFWCDPISGHATLYWYRQILGQGPELLVQFQDESVVDDSQLPKDRFSAERLKGVDSTLKIQPAELGDSAMYLCASSSFGDPTYNEQFFGPGTRLTVL.

The rearrangement joins TRBV2 to TRBJ2-7; no firm D call. This CDR3 contains 16 residues. Germline CDR1 and CDR2: SNHLY and FYNNEI. Trimming took off 6 bases at V and 2 bases at J, with 20 bases between the two ends. CDR3 DNA sequence: TGTGCCAGCAGCACGACCCGCACATTTCCTCCCTACGAGCAGTACTTC. Translated: CASSTTRTFPPYEQYF.

This clonotype was detected only a few times. V gene TRBV5-1 combines with J gene TRBJ2-1, with 7 bases matching TRBD2. Germline V gives CDR1 SGHRS, CDR2 YFSETQ. Trimming at V came to 5 bases and at J to 0 bases, leaving 8 bases not matched to a gene. The CDR3 extends over 16 amino acids. The CDR3 nucleotides read TGCGCCAGCAGATGGCTAGCGGTTAGCTCCTACAATGAGCAGTTCTTC. Protein: CASRWLAVSSYNEQFF.

The chain links TRBV6-5 to TRBJ2-2; D may be TRBD1 (5 bases). The CDR3 totals 12 residues. V lost 8 bases, J lost 6 bases, and 10 bases lay in between. Germline CDR1 and CDR2: MNHEY and SVGAGI. The CDR3 DNA reads TGTGCCAGCCATCAGGGCTCCGGGGAGCTGTTTTTT. It is translated as CASHQGSGELFF.

This clonotype has just a few counts. The chain combines TRBV20-1 with TRBJ2-5; unclear D gene. Trimming removed 6 bases from V and 5 bases from J, with 13 bases in between. The CDR3 runs to 12 residues. CDR1 DFQATT and CDR2 SNEGSKA come from the germline V gene (reference sequence). As DNA, the CDR3 is TGCAGTGCCAATAAACGTCCGGAGACCCAGTACTTC. This encodes CSANKRPETQYF.

This clonotype was recorded once. The gene calls are TRBV4-2 and TRBJ2-7; maybe TRBD2 (6 bases). The CDR3 runs 14 residues. Germline V gene data show CDR1 as LGHNA and CDR2 as YNFKEQ. V gave up 3 bases and J gave up 7 bases, with 16 bases separating them. CDR3 in DNA: TGTGCCAGCAGCCACCTAACTAGCCCCGGTGAGCAGTACTTC. This translates into CASSHLTSPGEQYF.

The rearrangement joins TRBV10-3 to TRBJ1-1; D gene unclear. The germline V gene has CDR1 ENHRY and CDR2 SYGVKD. The CDR3 runs 13 residues. Trimming left V 6 bases short and J 0 bases short, with 8 bases between. This CDR3 is CAIRLYMNTEAFF. Written as DNA, the CDR3 is TGTGCCATCAGGCTATATATGAACACTGAAGCTTTCTTT.

This clonotype was found a few times. The chain employs TRBV7-2 and TRBJ1-4; D uncertain. This CDR3 has 13 residues. The ends were cut back, 4 bases at V and 3 bases at J, with 6 bases in the middle. Germline CDR1 reads SGHTA; CDR2 reads FQGNSA. In nucleotides, the CDR3 is TGTGCCAGCAGCTCGCGGGCTAATGAAAAACTGTTTTTT. It encodes CASSSRANEKLFF.

V usage is TRBV2 and J usage is TRBJ2-7, with D tentatively TRBD1 or TRBD2 (5 bases each). Germline-derived CDR1 and CDR2 are SNHLY and FYNNEI. This CDR3 comprises 14 residues. V shed 1 base and J shed 7 bases, with 14 bases lying between them. The CDR3 loop is CASSEGRGVREQYF. The CDR3 DNA reads TGTGCCAGCAGTGAAGGTAGAGGGGTTAGGGAGCAGTACTTC.